A selection of T cell receptor beta chains follows, all from one sample in a study of technical replicates of blood from a handful of donors. This table comes from immunoSEQ multiplex PCR, and its TCRdb copy is limited to in-frame clones, with some not included. This table has 87,000 or so clones, about 90% appearing once. The material sequenced was T cells isolated from PBMCs. Receptors were obtained from a human donor in good health. Each CDR3 is given with its conserved first and last residue. The order of the fields is J gene, D gene, V gene, clone size, CDR3 protein, CDR3 DNA. A D gene is named only where the DNA matches it firmly. Clone size is given for some rows only: seen once, a few or many times, or a class if the clone is expanded.

j_gene: TRBJ1-1; d_gene: .; v_gene: TRBV10-1; abundance: .; CDR3aa: CASTGVGGIPEAFF; CDR3nt: TGCGCCAGCACCGGGGTCGGGGGTATCCCTGAAGCTTTCTTT
j_gene: TRBJ2-7; d_gene: TRBD1; v_gene: TRBV19; abundance: once; CDR3aa: CASSASTGGTYEQYF; CDR3nt: TGTGCCAGTAGTGCCTCGACAGGGGGGACCTACGAGCAGTACTTC
j_gene: TRBJ2-1; d_gene: .; v_gene: TRBV5-1; abundance: .; CDR3aa: CASSLGPTRNEQFF; CDR3nt: TGCGCCAGCAGCTTGGGTCCTACTAGGAATGAGCAGTTCTTC
j_gene: TRBJ1-5; d_gene: TRBD1; v_gene: TRBV6-6; abundance: .; CDR3aa: CASSKLGQGGQPQHF; CDR3nt: TGTGCCAGCAGTAAACTCGGACAGGGCGGACAGCCCCAGCATTTT
j_gene: TRBJ1-1; d_gene: .; v_gene: TRBV30; abundance: .; CDR3aa: CAWSTLENTEAFF; CDR3nt: TGTGCCTGGAGTACTCTAGAGAACACTGAAGCTTTCTTT
j_gene: TRBJ2-6; d_gene: .; v_gene: TRBV6-5; abundance: .; CDR3aa: CASSFTGSGANVLTF; CDR3nt: TGTGCCAGCAGTTTCACAGGGTCGGGGGCCAACGTCCTGACTTTC
j_gene: TRBJ2-3; d_gene: .; v_gene: TRBV5-4; abundance: .; CDR3aa: CASSEAVDTQYF; CDR3nt: TGTGCCAGCAGCGAAGCGGTTGATACGCAGTATTTT
j_gene: TRBJ2-7; d_gene: TRBD2; v_gene: TRBV7-9; abundance: .; CDR3aa: CASSFFGIAGTSSYEQYF; CDR3nt: TGTGCCAGCAGCTTCTTTGGAATAGCGGGGACTTCCTCCTACGAGCAGTACTTC
j_gene: TRBJ1-1; d_gene: TRBD1; v_gene: TRBV19; abundance: .; CDR3aa: CASTYTGAGNTEAFF; CDR3nt: TGTGCCAGTACATATACAGGGGCCGGTAACACTGAAGCTTTCTTT
j_gene: TRBJ2-1; d_gene: .; v_gene: TRBV10-2; abundance: .; CDR3aa: CATRDSALDEQFF; CDR3nt: TGCGCCACCCGGGACTCTGCCCTCGATGAGCAGTTCTTC
j_gene: TRBJ1-1; d_gene: TRBD1; v_gene: TRBV6-5; abundance: .; CDR3aa: CASSGGQGATTAFF; CDR3nt: TGTGCCAGCAGTGGGGGACAGGGGGCGACGACAGCTTTCTTT